The 14 T cell receptor beta chains in this list originate from one sample, sequenced in a study of tumor-infiltrating lymphocytes in primary liver carcinoma. A primer matching the constant region was used to make TCR beta cDNA from 500 ng of total RNA. Three nested multiplex PCR rounds of slightly modified ARM-PCR generated TCR beta libraries. A C-beta reverse primer was combined with TRBV1-TRBV30 forward primers in the first two PCR rounds, and each round had ten to eleven cycles. TCRdb redid the calling of the multiplex PCR reads with MiXCR, one entry per CDR3 protein. The table includes some 200,000 distinct CDR3 sequences, about 61% detected once. Germline DNA was also extracted, while the blood RNA originated from unsorted whole blood. Material: peripheral blood. Source of these receptors: a woman aged 55-75 years with primary liver carcinoma and hepatitis B virus infection.

Concerning this clonotype itself: Given a much more abundant clone one base away, this may be a read error. The chain employs TRBV10-2 and TRBJ2-3; D unclear. The CDR3 is made up of 16 amino acids. Germline CDR1 reads WSHSY; CDR2 reads SAAADI. V lost 0 bases and J lost 2, with 12 bases in between. The CDR3 sequence: CASSESSQFITDTQYF. As DNA, the CDR3 is TGCGCCAGCAGTGAGTCGTCGCAGTTCATCACAGATACGCAGTATTTT.

Comment on this clonotype: One end of the junction fails to match germline, which may point to a read error. This chain links TRBV5-4 with TRBJ2-1; no definite D call. CDR1 and CDR2 from the germline V gene are SGHNT and YYREEE (reference sequence). The CDR3 length is 15 residues. The CDR3 DNA reads TGTGCCAGCATCTTGGTCGGTAGCACCTACAATGAGCAGTTCTTC. Encoded protein: CASILVGSTYNEQFF.

The chain links TRBV28 to TRBJ2-6; TRBD1 is a possible D gene (5 bases). This CDR3 is built from 15 residues. From germline, CDR1 is MDHEN and CDR2 SYDVKM. Trimming took off 2 bases at V and 4 bases at J, with 9 bases between the two ends. The CDR3 bases are TGTGCCAGCAGTTTAATAGGGGCCGGGGCCAACGTCCTGACTTTC. Translation gives CASSLIGAGANVLTF.

This clonotype was found a few times. The chain is built from TRBV5-8 and TRBJ2-7; D possibly uses TRBD1 or TRBD2 (5 bases each). CDR1 SGHTS and CDR2 YDEGEE come from the germline V gene. V was clipped by 4 bases and J by 5 bases, with 25 bases between them. The CDR3 runs 17 residues. CDR3 in amino acids: CASSLPGAASRANEQYF. The CDR3 coding sequence is TGTGCCAGCAGCCTCCCCGGGGCGGCTAGTAGGGCAAACGAGCAGTACTTC.

CDR3 loop: CASSSATRGRKGNTGELFF. In DNA form, the CDR3 reads TGTGCCAGCAGCTCCGCGACTAGGGGGAGAAAGGGGAACACCGGGGAGCTGTTTTTT. This chain links TRBV11-3 with TRBJ2-2; D may be TRBD1 or TRBD2 (6 bases each). The germline CDR1 and CDR2 sequences are SGHNT and YENEEA. The V gene lost 4 bases and the J gene lost 1 base, with 22 bases spanning the gap. The CDR3 totals 19 residues.

As for this clonotype: One junction end disagrees with the germline gene, perhaps due to a read error. This rearrangement joins TRBV5-1 to TRBJ2-7; 10 bases align to TRBD2. There are 14 residues in the CDR3. CDR1 and CDR2 from the germline V gene are SGHRS and YFSETQ. The CDR3 sequence is CANSPSGSLGEQYF. The CDR3 region has the DNA TGCGCCAACAGCCCTAGCGGGAGTCTAGGTGAGCAGTACTTC.

This chain links TRBV20-1 with TRBJ1-2; TRBD1 matches 8 bases. Trimming at V came to 5 bases and at J to 12 bases, leaving 11 bases not matched to a gene. This CDR3 is 12 amino acids long. In germline, CDR1 is DFQATT, CDR2 SNEGSKA (reference sequence). The CDR3 loop is CSAPTGAGGHTF. CDR3 in DNA: TGCAGTGCTCCGACAGGGGCGGGGGGCCACACCTTC.

This chain joins TRBV7-9 and TRBJ2-2; possibly TRBD2 for D (5 bases). The CDR3 contains 15 residues. Germline lookup yields CDR1 SEHNR and CDR2 FQNEAQ (reference sequence). The V end lost 5 bases, the J end lost 2 bases, and 12 bases lay between the germline ends. The CDR3 protein is CASSRPSGNTGELFF. CDR3 coding DNA: TGTGCCAGCAGCCGCCCCAGCGGCAACACCGGGGAGCTGTTTTTT. Using reference TRBV7-9 and TRBJ2-2 for the parts outside the CDR3, the full variable domain is DTGVSQNPRHKITKRGQNVTFRCDPISEHNRLYWYRQTLGQGPEFLTYFQNEAQLEKSRLLSDRFSAERPKGSFSTLEIQRTEQGDSAMYLCASSRPSGNTGELFFGEGSRLTVL.

The gene calls are TRBV11-3 and TRBJ2-7, with D maybe TRBD2 (6 bases). V dropped 5 bases and J dropped 5 bases, with 16 bases sitting between them. Germline-derived CDR1 and CDR2 are SGHNT and YENEEA. The CDR3 spans 14 residues. CDR3 sequence reads: CASSPRRELDEQYF. The CDR3 DNA reads as TGTGCCAGCAGCCCGCGACGGGAGCTTGACGAGCAGTACTTC.

The chain links TRBV13 to TRBJ2-5, with 10 bases lining up with TRBD1. Germline assignment: CDR1 PRHDT and CDR2 FYEKMQ (reference sequence). The length of the CDR3 is 14 residues. Trimming at V came to 2 bases and at J to 5 bases, leaving 2 bases not matched to a gene. The CDR3, as DNA: TGTGCCAGCAGCTTACGGGGACAGGGGGAGACCCAGTACTTC. Translating it yields CASSLRGQGETQYF.

With regard to this clonotype: A read error may be the cause here, since a much bigger clone is one base away. The chain joins TRBV12-3 or TRBV12-4 to TRBJ2-2; weak D call: TRBD1 (6 bases). This CDR3 comprises 15 residues. V lost 5 bases and J lost 4, with 14 bases in between. For the CDR3, the DNA is TGTGCCAGCAGTCACCGGGACAATAGCACCGGGGAGCTGTTTTTT. Residues: CASSHRDNSTGELFF.

The chain recombines TRBV11-1 with TRBJ2-3, with 11 nucleotides matching TRBD1. With 7 bases clipped from V and 3 bases from J, the junction kept 6 bases outside the gene matches. The CDR3 is 15 amino acids. Germline V CDR1 and CDR2: SGHAT, FQDESV (reference sequence). As DNA, the CDR3 is TGTGCCAGCACCTGGGGACAGGGGGGTACAGATACGCAGTATTTT. Protein product: CASTWGQGGTDTQYF.

In regard to this clonotype: A clone one base away is much larger, so this may be a read error. The chain combines TRBV12-3 or TRBV12-4 with TRBJ2-5; no clear D gene. This CDR3 has 12 residues. CDR3 nucleotides: TGTGCCAGCAGTTTATTCCAAGAGACCCAGAACTTC. Its protein is CASSLFQETQNF.

In regard to this clonotype: This could be a read error, since a much larger clone is one nucleotide away. The chain combines TRBV4-1 with TRBJ2-3; no clear D gene. This CDR3 contains 13 residues. The V and J ends lost 7 bases and 3 bases respectively, with 11 bases between them. CDR1 MGHRA and CDR2 YSYEKL come from the germline V gene. This CDR3 is CASNQLGTDTQYF. The CDR3 DNA sequence: TGCGCCAGCAACCAGCTCGGAACAGATACGCAGTATTTT.